The T cell receptor (beta chain) under discussion was sequenced for a study of STAT5B mutations in CD4+ large granular lymphocyte leukemia. The wider study: Healthy donors showed HLA-associated enrichment of the CDR3 'QG' motif.

The trim removed 3 bases at V and 10 bases at J, leaving 5 bases unmatched. The CDR3 extends over 14 amino acids. The V gene's germline CDR1 is SGDLS and CDR2 YYNGEE. Sequencing used immunoSEQ multiplex PCR; TCRdb keeps in-frame clones, though not all of them. The data show 34,000 or so clones, with just under 85% seen just once and roughly 4.3% held by the top ten. The sequenced sample was CD4+ T cells from blood buffy coats. This rearrangement joins TRBV9 to TRBJ1-6; 9 bases match TRBD1. The source is a human donor in good health. CDR3 loop: CASSDGTGSSPLHF. In nucleotides, the CDR3 is TGTGCCAGCAGCGATGGGACAGGGAGCTCACCCCTCCACTTT.